This T cell receptor beta chain appears in the sequencing data of a study of OX40 agonist ivuxolimab in advanced cancers. Study-wide context: Ivuxolimab, which targeted the costimulatory receptor OX40 (CD134), was an agonistic, fully human IgG2 monoclonal antibody. Intravenous ivuxolimab was administered to patients every 2 weeks at six dose levels: 0.01, 0.1, 0.3, 1.5, 3 and 10 mg/kg. Of the 50 to 55 dose-escalation patients, hepatocellular carcinoma was present in about 19, melanoma in approximately 15, renal cell carcinoma in 9 and head and neck cancer in 9. The dose-escalation cohort was around 84% male with a mean age of approximately 60 years, ranging from roughly 20 to 80. Patients were allowed to have had prior anti-PD-1, anti-PD-L1 or anti-CTLA-4 therapy, and 40% of the dose-escalation patients had been treated with checkpoint inhibitors. Partial responses occurred in three dose-escalation patients: two with cutaneous melanoma and one with hepatocellular carcinoma. The point of sequencing TCRbeta in the periphery was to test whether ivuxolimab changed TCR sequence diversity and drove clonal T-cell expansion. The monotherapy dose-escalation portion (N ≈ 56 patients) of the phase I ivuxolimab trial is reported in the paper.

The paper's findings and limits, for the study overall: Low levels of normalized T-cell clonal expansion were also shown by some nonresponding patients. In partial responders in the 0.1-3.0 mg/kg groups, normalized peripheral clonal expansion was found to be among the lowest, especially among CD8+ T cells. Antigen specificity was not determined for the clonally expanded peripheral T cells. On average, CD8+ T cells showed more expanded clones than CD4+ T cells after ivuxolimab. At doses of 0.1 to 3.0 mg/kg, clonal expansion of both CD4+ and CD8+ T cells in blood was seen between baseline and week 6.

The trial excluded patients who had a history of autoimmune disease or were on systemic immunosuppression. Peripheral blood for TCR sequencing was collected from all dose cohorts at baseline, on cycle 4 day 1, and on cycle 7 day 1. The samples were taken from a phase I, first-in-human, multicenter, open-label dose-escalation trial of ivuxolimab. The trial enrolled adults with locally advanced or metastatic head and neck squamous cell, hepatocellular, melanoma or renal cell carcinoma. Before TCR sequencing, CD4+ T cells and CD8+ T cells were sorted from peripheral blood as separate populations. Taken from cysteine to phenylalanine, the CDR3 has 16 residues. Here the CDR3 DNA is all that survives: 48 bases in frame from base 1. The CDR1 and CDR2 encoded by the germline V gene are MNHEY and SVGAGI. The V end loses 0 bases and the J end loses 2 bases, and a stretch of 13 bases separates them. About this clone: Its recognized antigen is unknown. Per-base quality was not reported, and no clone a single base away is much larger than it.

Genomic DNA was isolated from the sorted cells so that the TCRbeta CDR3 region could be sequenced. TCRbeta CDR3 regions were sequenced using the immunoSEQ Assay. Not all clones reach the TCRdb copy of this immuneACCESS table, which keeps in-frame sequences only. Checked studies attribute under half of the gap to unresolved V genes and leave the rest unexplained. This sample comprises 30,000 or so clones, around 90% of them detected only once. The leading ten clones occupy 9.4% of the sample. The receptor chain draws on TRBV6-5 and TRBJ1-1, with no reliable assignment of the D segment. Sequences were derived from CD4+ or CD8+ T cells sorted from blood, sampled in a trial of the OX40 agonist ivuxolimab. The TCR comes from an adult with an advanced solid tumor such as melanoma, head and neck, liver or kidney cancer. The CDR3 corresponds to CASSYSGRSTNTEAFF. The base sequence is TGTGCCAGCAGTTACTCGGGGAGGTCAACCAACACTGAAGCTTTCTTT.